This T cell receptor beta chain came from a study of T cells after yellow fever vaccination. The CDR3 length is 13 residues. Trimming took 4 bases from V and 0 from J, leaving 8 bases between them. Per the germline V gene, CDR1 is SGHKS and CDR2 is YYEKEE (reference sequence). TCRdb fed the 5' RACE reads into MiXCR, producing one record per CDR3 protein. The sample gives hundreds of thousands of distinct CDR3 sequences, roughly 8.7% of which show up once; 18% is in the top ten. The J gene is TRBJ2-7, the V gene TRBV5-5; D gene unclear. This specimen was PBMCs, taken on the day of the first yellow fever vaccination. The clonotype comes from a man younger than 35 who received the YFV17D yellow fever vaccine. CDR3 sequence reads: CASSPWVSYEQYF. The CDR3 region has the DNA TGTGCCAGCAGCCCCTGGGTCTCCTACGAGCAGTACTTC.